This TCR beta chain came from a study of cytomegalovirus exposure and HLA in healthy donors. Study overall: The same platform used for the 666 first-cohort repertoires was also used for the 120 or so validation repertoires, as a later analysis reported.

Germline V lookup: CDR1 SGHRS, CDR2 YFSETQ. Trimming pared 0 bases from V and 7 bases from J, leaving 11 bases between. This CDR3 has 14 residues. The assay was immunoSEQ multiplex PCR, and TCRdb's table has in-frame clones only and misses some. The sample consists of about 120,000 clones, around 85% of them appearing once. Findings and limits, study-wide: The authors listed approximately 150 TCR beta chains as cytomegalovirus-associated. For cytomegalovirus status, the classifier reportedly gave diagnoses with high specificity and sensitivity. One later analysis, an examination of the 120 or so validation repertoires, found that first-cohort TCR clusters tended to co-occur in them.

Notes on this clone: What it recognizes is unknown.

The sequence came from a woman aged 30 to 39 in good health and CMV-seronegative. The sequenced sample was PBMCs. The chain couples TRBV5-1 to TRBJ2-1; TRBD1 might be the D (6 bases). This CDR3 reads CASSLVIQGNEQFF. CDR3 nucleotide sequence: TGCGCCAGCAGCTTGGTCATACAGGGTAATGAGCAGTTCTTC.